This T cell receptor (beta chain) appears in the sequencing data of a study of Ad26.COV2.S vaccination and SARS-CoV-2 variants. Described treatment: approximately 18 received Ad26.COV2.S at low or high dose, single or two shots; several received placebo; per-sample allocation not given. Sampling was done on day 63 after the first vaccine or placebo injection. Concerning this clone: Its cognate antigen is unknown.

Study observations and caveats: Similar non-spike TCR breadth was seen in vaccine and placebo recipients.

Trimming stripped 7 bases from V and 7 bases from J, with 19 bases between. Germline-derived CDR1 and CDR2 are SGHTA and FQGNSA. CDR3 size: 15 residues. Using immunoSEQ multiplex PCR, the repertoire was profiled, and TCRdb retains in-frame clones only, with some absent. This table has a few hundred thousand clones, about four fifths appearing once. This clonotype was obtained from a person aged 18-65 years who received the Ad26.COV2.S COVID-19 vaccine or a placebo. The chain combines TRBV7-2 with TRBJ2-2; no reliable D call. The sample in question was peripheral blood, obtained in a trial of Ad26.COV2.S vaccine versus placebo. For the CDR3, the DNA is TGTGCCAGCACACCCTCGAACGGGTGGGGCGGGGAGCTGTTTTTT. Its protein product is CASTPSNGWGGELFF. Full variable domain (rest looked up from reference TRBV7-2 and TRBJ2-2): GAGVSQSPSNKVTEKGKDVELRCDPISGHTALYWYRQSLGQGLEFLIYFQGNSAPDKSGLPSDRFSAERTGGSVSTLTIQRTQQEDSAVYLCASTPSNGWGGELFFGEGSRLTVL.